This section outlines one T cell receptor (beta chain) sequence together with its context. This clonotype was recorded many times. Its antigen is still unknown. No much larger clone is present one base from it, and per-base qualities are unavailable. This entry is derived from a study of glioma-infiltrating T cells (dated by TCRdb to the mid-2010s). Background on the whole study: TCR alpha- and beta-chain repertoires were sequenced from glioma tissue, non-neoplastic brain tissue and matched peripheral blood mononuclear cells. To gauge divergence between tissue and blood T-cell populations, every tissue-infiltrating repertoire was compared against the peripheral blood repertoire from the same patient. The paired cohort comprised three low-grade glioma patients, 7 or 8 primary glioblastoma patients and three non-glioma patients contributing non-neoplastic brain tissue. General findings and caveats noted by the study authors: VJ-independent divergence between tissue and blood was below expectation in non-neoplastic patients but above expectation in all gliomas, especially low-grade gliomas. Very few CDR3 sequences were shared between tissue and blood, attributed to high CDR3 diversity and limited sampling. Group comparisons were based on small numbers of patients: three non-neoplastic, three low-grade glioma and several glioblastoma patients.

The iRepertoire nested amplicon-rescue multiplex PCR (arm-PCR) platform was used to amplify TCR alpha and beta CDR3 regions from RNA. The input for one-step reverse transcription and amplification was roughly 100-450 ng of either tissue mRNA or PBMC total RNA. Following bead purification, Illumina adapters were added by a secondary multiplex PCR, and libraries between 200 and 400 bp were gel-purified. Demultiplexing relied on internal 6-nucleotide barcodes carried by the libraries. Sequencing of libraries was performed on an Illumina MiSeq with 2x220 or 2x250 nucleotide paired-end reads. For the original study's pipeline: Paired reads were merged with FLASH 1.2.11 and aligned to the GRCh37 human genome with BWA-MEM before extracting TRA and TRB reads. V and J assignment used an IMGT-derived reference of cassette sequences and CDR3 motifs that included pseudogenes. Three-frame translation of reads was performed, and productive CDR3s were defined as those with a C...FGXG motif and no stop codons. A clonotype was defined as a unique combination of a V-J cassette pair and a CDR3 amino acid sequence. Filtering of reads was based on Hamming distance, with the threshold set by the sequence error rate of each sample in mapped regions. TCRdb reprocessing: public reads trimmed at Q25 with fastp, clones called with MiXCR, in-frame beta chains kept. Identical CDR3 protein sequences are pooled into one entry, listed with their most common genes and DNA. These V and J calls are TCRdb output, not the study's own analysis. The sample contains approximately 120,000 distinct CDR3 sequences, less than 30% of them found a single time. The biggest ten clones account for about 30% of the sample.

V lost 6 bases and J lost 0 bases, and the count of bases not matched to a germline gene is 0. The cysteine opens and the phenylalanine closes a CDR3 of 14 amino acids. Of all the DNA, just the CDR3 is kept, 42 bases in frame from base 1. CDR1 and CDR2, per the germline V gene (reference sequence), are LNHDA and SQIVND. The receptor was derived from a human donor with low-grade glioma or glioblastoma, undergoing nonglioma brain surgery, or in good health (not recorded which). Recombination joined TRBV19 with TRBJ2-1, with 9 central nucleotides matching TRBD2. Specimen: glioma tissue, nonneoplastic brain tissue, or PBMCs (not recorded which). CDR3 loop: CASRTSGSYNEQFF. The DNA is TGTGCCAGTAGGACTAGCGGCTCCTACAATGAGCAGTTCTTC.